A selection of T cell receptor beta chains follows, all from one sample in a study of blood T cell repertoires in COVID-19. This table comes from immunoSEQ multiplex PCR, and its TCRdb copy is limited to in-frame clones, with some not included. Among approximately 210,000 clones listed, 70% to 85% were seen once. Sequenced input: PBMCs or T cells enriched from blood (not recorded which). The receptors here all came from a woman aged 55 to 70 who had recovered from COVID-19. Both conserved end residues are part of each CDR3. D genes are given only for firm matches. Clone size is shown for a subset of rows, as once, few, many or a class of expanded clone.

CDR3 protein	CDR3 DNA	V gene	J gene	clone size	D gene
CASLPGQAIYGYTF	TGTGCCAGTTTACCGGGACAGGCGATTTATGGCTACACCTTC	TRBV6-5	TRBJ1-2	.	TRBD1
CASSFMTGNTEAFF	TGTGCCAGCAGCTTTATGACAGGGAACACTGAAGCTTTCTTT	TRBV5-5	TRBJ1-1	.	.
CASSPSGVPDGGELFF	TGTGCCAGCAGCCCTAGCGGTGTACCGGACGGGGGGGAGCTGTTTTTT	TRBV3-1/TRBV3-2	TRBJ2-2	.	TRBD2
CATSRDLTGGEGYTF	TGTGCCACCAGCAGAGATCTGACAGGGGGTGAGGGCTACACCTTC	TRBV15	TRBJ1-2	.	TRBD1
CASRDEGGFTEAFF	TGTGCCAGCAGGGATGAGGGGGGGTTCACTGAAGCTTTCTTT	TRBV2	TRBJ1-1	.	.
CASSSSGTGPYEQYF	TGCGCCAGCAGCTCTTCCGGGACAGGGCCCTACGAGCAGTACTTC	TRBV5-1	TRBJ2-7	.	TRBD1
CASSPLSGSLSYNSPLHF	TGTGCCAGCTCACCACTTAGCGGCAGCCTCTCCTATAATTCACCCCTCCACTTT	TRBV18	TRBJ1-6	.	.
CASGLGQREKAQYF	TGTGCTAGTGGTTTAGGCCAGCGGGAGAAGGCGCAGTACTTC	TRBV12-5	TRBJ2-7	.	TRBD2
CASSRGYEQYF	TGTGCCAGCAGCCGGGGATACGAGCAGTACTTC	TRBV9	TRBJ2-7	.	.
CASSLVVGGNTEAFF	TGTGCCAGCAGCTTAGTGGTGGGGGGGAACACTGAAGCTTTCTTT	TRBV7-2	TRBJ1-1	few	.
CASSTQGARYLNTEAFF	TGTGCCAGTAGTACGCAGGGGGCGAGATATTTGAACACTGAAGCTTTCTTT	TRBV19	TRBJ1-1	.	TRBD1
CASSDIQGNYGYTF	TGTGCCAGCAGTGATATACAGGGCAACTATGGCTACACCTTC	TRBV6-1	TRBJ1-2	.	.
CASSPTSGVTDTQYF	TGTGCCAGCTCACCGACTAGCGGGGTCACAGATACGCAGTATTTT	TRBV18	TRBJ2-3	.	TRBD2
CASSYGPQIYEQYF	TGTGCCAGCAGTTACGGCCCGCAAATCTACGAGCAGTACTTC	TRBV6-5	TRBJ2-7	.	.
CASSRPIAGGINTGELFF	TGTGCCAGCAGCCGCCCGATAGCGGGAGGGATAAACACCGGGGAGCTGTTTTTT	TRBV4-2	TRBJ2-2	.	TRBD2
CASSQDDRAAYNEQFF	TGCGCCAGCAGCCAAGATGACAGGGCCGCCTACAATGAGCAGTTCTTC	TRBV4-1	TRBJ2-1	.	TRBD1
CASSLASGDGPQHF	TGTGCCAGCAGCTTAGCGTCAGGCGACGGGCCCCAGCATTTT	TRBV7-6	TRBJ1-5	few	.
CASSSTGGYGYTF	TGTGCCAGCAGCTCCACAGGGGGCTATGGCTACACCTTC	TRBV9	TRBJ1-2	.	TRBD1
CASSSRLRGALRRTDTQYF	TGTGCCAGCAGTTCGCGTCTACGGGGGGCCCTGAGACGTACAGATACGCAGTATTTT	TRBV27	TRBJ2-3	.	.
CASSPDRRNSPLHF	TGTGCCAGCTCACCGGACAGAAGAAATTCACCCCTCCACTTT	TRBV18	TRBJ1-6	few	.
CASGLRQGAREKLFF	TGTGCCAGCGGCCTACGACAGGGGGCGAGAGAAAAACTGTTTTTT	TRBV2	TRBJ1-4	.	TRBD1
CASSQDRNYGYTF	TGTGCCAGCAGCCAGGACAGAAACTATGGCTACACCTTC	TRBV6-5	TRBJ1-2	.	.
CASSPWTSGVQETQYF	TGTGCCAGCAGTCCATGGACTAGCGGGGTCCAAGAGACCCAGTACTTC	TRBV2	TRBJ2-5	.	TRBD2
CASSYRPGPGEKAFF	TGTGCCAGCAGTTACCGCCCGGGGCCAGGGGAAAAAGCTTTCTTT	TRBV6-5	TRBJ1-1	few	.
CASSRGQVYEQYF	TGTGCCAGTAGTAGAGGACAGGTCTACGAGCAGTACTTC	TRBV19	TRBJ2-7	.	TRBD1
CASSPSGSNSPLHF	TGTGCCAGCTCACCGTCGGGTTCGAATTCACCCCTCCACTTT	TRBV18	TRBJ1-6	.	.
CASSMGQAETQYF	TGTGCCAGTAGTATGGGGCAGGCGGAGACCCAGTACTTC	TRBV19	TRBJ2-5	.	.
CASSQNPGQGAYNSPLHF	TGTGCCAGCAGCCAAAATCCGGGACAGGGGGCTTATAATTCACCCCTCCACTTT	TRBV3-1/TRBV3-2	TRBJ1-6	few	TRBD1
CASSLAQASTEAFF	TGTGCCAGCAGCTTAGCGCAAGCGAGTACTGAAGCTTTCTTT	TRBV7-2	TRBJ1-1	.	.
CSASFAGGLNEQFF	TGCAGTGCTAGTTTTGCGGGAGGGCTGAATGAGCAGTTCTTC	TRBV20-1	TRBJ2-1	.	TRBD2
CASSLQNTEAFF	TGTGCCAGCAGCTTACAGAACACTGAAGCTTTCTTT	TRBV11-2	TRBJ1-1	.	.
CASSRTGGGYGYTF	TGTGCCAGTAGTCGAACAGGGGGTGGTTATGGCTACACCTTC	TRBV19	TRBJ1-2	.	TRBD1
CASRNRGNNSPLHF	TGTGCCAGCAGAAACAGGGGAAATAATTCACCCCTCCACTTT	TRBV7-2	TRBJ1-6	.	TRBD1
CASSLRTSGNQETQYF	TGTGCCAGCTCCCTCCGGACTAGCGGCAACCAAGAGACCCAGTACTTC	TRBV18	TRBJ2-5	few	TRBD2
CASSQANGFSGANVLTF	TGCGCCAGCAGCCAAGCAAACGGGTTTTCTGGGGCCAACGTCCTGACTTTC	TRBV4-1	TRBJ2-6	.	.
CATIGGTVNTEAFF	TGTGCCACCATCGGGGGGACGGTGAACACTGAAGCTTTCTTT	TRBV24-1	TRBJ1-1	.	.
CASSISGGSNNEQFF	TGTGCCAGTAGTATAAGTGGCGGGAGTAACAATGAGCAGTTCTTC	TRBV19	TRBJ2-1	.	TRBD2
CASSLYEGEKLFF	TGTGCCAGCAGCTTATATGAGGGTGAAAAACTGTTTTTT	TRBV7-3	TRBJ1-4	.	.
CSVPTGSGANVLTF	TGCAGCGTTCCGACAGGGAGTGGGGCCAACGTCCTGACTTTC	TRBV29-1	TRBJ2-6	.	TRBD1
CASIKTSGGTDTQYF	TGTGCCAGCATTAAGACTAGCGGGGGCACAGATACGCAGTATTTT	TRBV6-5	TRBJ2-3	.	TRBD2
CASRSGLATDTQYF	TGTGCCAGCAGGTCGGGACTAGCAACAGATACGCAGTATTTT	TRBV7-3	TRBJ2-3	.	TRBD2
CASNYGLGVLETQYF	TGTGCCAGCAACTACGGACTAGGGGTCTTAGAGACCCAGTACTTC	TRBV14	TRBJ2-5	.	TRBD2
CATSDGGQLAGYGELFF	TGTGCCACCAGTGATGGCGGACAGTTAGCGGGATACGGGGAGCTGTTTTTT	TRBV24-1	TRBJ2-2	.	TRBD2
CASSLGQRNTIYF	TGTGCCAGCAGCCTTGGACAGAGAAACACCATATATTTT	TRBV7-9	TRBJ1-3	.	.
CASGEQGTYYGYTF	TGTGCCAGTGGAGAACAGGGGACCTACTATGGCTACACCTTC	TRBV19	TRBJ1-2	.	TRBD1
CASSDTGYNQPQHF	TGCGCCAGCAGCGATACAGGGTACAATCAGCCCCAGCATTTT	TRBV10-2	TRBJ1-5	.	.
CASRWGPGPTEAFF	TGTGCCAGCAGATGGGGGCCGGGCCCCACTGAAGCTTTCTTT	TRBV14	TRBJ1-1	.	.
CASSLSPQGARDTQYF	TGTGCCAGCAGCTTAAGTCCGCAGGGGGCGAGAGATACGCAGTATTTT	TRBV7-3	TRBJ2-3	.	TRBD1
CASRVAGVGDEQFF	TGTGCCAGCAGAGTAGCGGGAGTAGGGGATGAGCAGTTCTTC	TRBV2	TRBJ2-1	.	TRBD2
CSVHQGNYGYTF	TGCAGCGTCCATCAGGGAAACTATGGCTACACCTTC	TRBV29-1	TRBJ1-2	.	.
CASSSRGGNYGYTF	TGTGCCAGCAGCTCAAGGGGAGGTAACTATGGCTACACCTTC	TRBV13	TRBJ1-2	.	.
CASSAQDRAISWGSNQPQHF	TGTGCCAGTAGTGCGCAGGACAGGGCCATCTCCTGGGGGAGCAATCAGCCCCAGCATTTT	TRBV19	TRBJ1-5	.	TRBD1
CASSSRQVDIGELFF	TGTGCCAGCAGTTCCCGACAGGTGGACATCGGGGAGCTGTTTTTT	TRBV2	TRBJ2-2	.	.
CASSSFGGSDQPQHF	TGTGCCAGCAGTTCGTTTGGGGGCTCGGATCAGCCCCAGCATTTT	TRBV6-6	TRBJ1-5	.	.
CASSPRGPSGSSYNEQFF	TGCGCCAGCAGCCCCCGTGGTCCTAGCGGGAGCTCCTACAATGAGCAGTTCTTC	TRBV4-1	TRBJ2-1	.	TRBD2
CASSPQEATNEKLFF	TGTGCCAGCAGTCCTCAGGAGGCAACTAATGAAAAACTGTTTTTT	TRBV27	TRBJ1-4	.	.
CASSFEAQGASLFF	TGCGCCAGCAGCTTTGAGGCTCAGGGGGCCTCACTGTTTTTT	TRBV5-1	TRBJ1-4	once	TRBD1
CASSQITGREETQYF	TGTGCCAGCAGCCAGATAACAGGGAGAGAGGAGACCCAGTACTTC	TRBV3-1/TRBV3-2	TRBJ2-5	.	.